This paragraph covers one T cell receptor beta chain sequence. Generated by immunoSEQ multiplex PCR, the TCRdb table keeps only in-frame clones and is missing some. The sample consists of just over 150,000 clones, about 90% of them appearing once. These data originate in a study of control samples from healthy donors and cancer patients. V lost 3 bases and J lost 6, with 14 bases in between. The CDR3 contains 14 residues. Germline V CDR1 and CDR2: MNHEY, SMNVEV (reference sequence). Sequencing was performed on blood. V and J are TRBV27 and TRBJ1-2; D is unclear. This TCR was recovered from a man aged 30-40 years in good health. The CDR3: CASSFKGFLDGYTF. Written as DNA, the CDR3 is TGTGCCAGCAGTTTTAAAGGGTTCCTAGATGGCTACACCTTC.